The 28 T cell receptor beta chains listed next were all sequenced from one sample in a study of T cells expressing NK-cell markers. TCRdb derives one entry per CDR3 protein from the 5' RACE reads, leaving out DNA. Its listing shows some 460,000 distinct CDR3 sequences. The sample taken for sequencing was blood T cells: a sorted CD56 or NKG2C T cell subset, CD4+ or CD8+ T cells, or bulk PBMC T cells (not recorded which). The receptors were sampled from a woman aged 50 to 60 in good health.

The V call is TRBV5-1, the J call TRBJ2-1; without DNA, the TCRdb call of TRBD1 cannot be checked. The length of the CDR3 is 16 residues. The V gene's germline CDR1 is SGHRS and CDR2 YFSETQ. CDR3 amino acids: CASSLAVGGLDNEQFF.

This CDR3 reads CASGSAGNTEAFF. J is TRBJ1-1 and V is TRBV7-9. Germline V lookup: CDR1 SEHNR, CDR2 FQNEAQ (reference sequence). The CDR3 loop spans 13 amino acids.

J is TRBJ1-5 and V is TRBV20-1; as DNA is missing, the TRBD1 call by TCRdb cannot be tested. The CDR3 has 17 residues. From germline, CDR1 is DFQATT and CDR2 SNEGSKA (reference sequence). The CDR3 loop is CSARKSLATGLGQPQHF.

The V call is TRBV6-2 or TRBV6-3, the J call TRBJ2-2; TCRdb's D gene call, TRBD2, goes unchecked for lack of DNA. This CDR3 has 15 amino acids. Germline CDR1 MNHEY, CDR2 SVGEGT. The CDR3 region is CASTVAGVRTGELFF.

V gene TRBV20-1 combines with J gene TRBJ2-1. Germline V gene sequence: CDR1 DFQATT, CDR2 SNEGSKA (reference sequence). This CDR3 is built from 11 residues. CDR3 sequence reads: CSATQGYEQFF.

This sequence joins TRBV25-1 and TRBJ2-6. The length of the CDR3 is 16 residues. The germline V gene encodes CDR1 MGHDK and CDR2 SYGVNS. The CDR3 here is CASSRLSGSGANVLTF.

This rearrangement joins TRBV18 to TRBJ2-3. The CDR3 is 16 residues long. Germline V gene sequence: CDR1 KGHSH, CDR2 LQKENI. The CDR3 protein is CASSLQQPSLTDTQYF.

This rearrangement joins TRBV4-2 to TRBJ2-1; the TCRdb D gene call, TRBD1, has no DNA to confirm it. This CDR3 region has 16 residues. Germline V gives CDR1 LGHNA, CDR2 YNFKEQ. The CDR3 sequence: CASSQGGQGAYNEQFF.

The rearrangement links TRBV27 to TRBJ2-1; TCRdb names TRBD2, which stays unverified in the absence of DNA. Germline assignment: CDR1 MNHEY and CDR2 SMNVEV (reference sequence). The CDR3 is 15 amino acids. The CDR3 reads CASTEKGLAGGRQFF.

This chain uses TRBV12-3 or TRBV12-4 with TRBJ2-1; TCRdb's D call of TRBD2 is untestable without DNA. The CDR3 extends over 17 amino acids. The CDR3 loop is CASTGDIGAGGRNEQFF.

The gene calls are TRBV3-1 and TRBJ2-1. The CDR3 covers 15 residues. Per germline, CDR1 LGHDT and CDR2 YNNKEL (reference sequence). The CDR3 sequence: CASSRRGQVKGEQFF.

The chain is built from TRBV20-1 and TRBJ2-5; TCRdb returns TRBD2, unconfirmable since there is no DNA. The CDR3 has 15 amino acids. Germline CDR1 reads DFQATT; CDR2 reads SNEGSKA (reference sequence). CDR3 sequence reads: CSARGPGTIMETQYF.

The chain combines TRBV7-6 with TRBJ2-1; TCRdb indicates TRBD1, and absent DNA this call remains unverified. This CDR3 comprises 15 residues. Germline loops: CDR1 SGHVS, CDR2 FNYEAQ. The CDR3 is CASSLTGQGASEQFF.

This rearrangement joins TRBV11-1 to TRBJ2-4; TCRdb's D gene call, TRBD1, goes unchecked for lack of DNA. The germline gives CDR1 SGHAT, CDR2 FQDESV (reference sequence). This CDR3 comprises 14 residues. The CDR3 sequence is CASSLVRGVNIQYF.

The chain has TRBV29-1 and TRBJ2-5; TCRdb proposes TRBD1, but this gene call is untestable without DNA. The germline V gene has CDR1 SQVTM and CDR2 ANQGSEA. The length of the CDR3 is 14 residues. CDR3 loop: CSVSPQGRLETQYF.

The CDR3 protein is CSARPGQDNSPLHF. The V call is TRBV20-1, the J call TRBJ1-6; TCRdb's D call of TRBD1 is untestable without DNA. Germline CDR1 reads DFQATT; CDR2 reads SNEGSKA (reference sequence). The CDR3 sequence is 14 residues long.

This chain links TRBV20-1 with TRBJ2-1; TCRdb outputs TRBD1, but without DNA this stays unchecked. The CDR3 is made up of 14 amino acids. CDR1 is DFQATT, CDR2 SNEGSKA, per germline (reference sequence). The CDR3 sequence is CSAFRGFGYNEQFF.

The V gene is TRBV11-2, the J gene TRBJ2-1; TCRdb proposes TRBD2, but this gene call is untestable without DNA. CDR3 length: 13 residues. Germline V CDR1 and CDR2: SGHAT, FQNNGV. CDR3 residues: CASSGGTYNEQFF.

The chain joins TRBV28 to TRBJ2-2; the D call from TCRdb, TRBD2, cannot be confirmed without DNA. Germline V gene sequence: CDR1 MDHEN, CDR2 SYDVKM. The CDR3 is 15 residues long. The CDR3 is CASSLSGGRTGELFF.

J is TRBJ2-3 and V is TRBV5-1; TCRdb reports TRBD1, a call that lacks DNA to check it against. The CDR3 is 14 residues long. Germline V lookup: CDR1 SGHRS, CDR2 YFSETQ. The CDR3 reads CASRRGQMGDTQYF.

The V and J genes are TRBV24-1 and TRBJ2-2; the D call from TCRdb, TRBD1, cannot be confirmed without DNA. Germline values: CDR1 KGHDR, CDR2 SFDVKD. The CDR3 length is 18 residues. The CDR3 sequence: CATSDSAGRPLNTGELFF.

CDR3 sequence: CSVEVGLGRDEKLFF. V is TRBV29-1 and J is TRBJ1-4; TCRdb reports TRBD1, a call that lacks DNA to check it against. This CDR3 comprises 15 residues. In germline, CDR1 is SQVTM, CDR2 ANQGSEA.

The chain links TRBV6-6 to TRBJ2-3; with no DNA, the TCRdb D assignment of TRBD1 cannot be verified. The CDR3 length is 14 residues. Germline CDR1 is MNHNY and CDR2 is SVGAGI (reference sequence). The CDR3 sequence is CASSWDRGADTQYF.

The V and J genes are TRBV20-1 and TRBJ1-2; TCRdb selects TRBD1, and the lack of DNA leaves this call unchecked. Per the germline V gene, CDR1 is DFQATT and CDR2 is SNEGSKA (reference sequence). The CDR3 is made up of 12 amino acids. This CDR3 is CSAITSGEGYTF.

V usage is TRBV5-1 and J usage is TRBJ2-3; the TRBD2 assignment by TCRdb is unverifiable without DNA. The length of the CDR3 is 18 residues. Looked up from germline, CDR1 is SGHRS and CDR2 is YFSETQ. This CDR3 reads CASSPDPLAGRSTDTQYF. Variable domain in full (rest from reference TRBV5-1 and TRBJ2-3): KAGVTQTPRYLIKTRGQQVTLSCSPISGHRSVSWYQQTPGQGLQFLFEYFSETQRNKGNFPGRFSGRQFSNSRSEMNVSTLELGDSALYLCASSPDPLAGRSTDTQYFGPGTRLTVL.

This chain joins TRBV5-1 and TRBJ2-5; TCRdb calls TRBD2, which cannot be checked without DNA. There are 16 residues in the CDR3. The germline gives CDR1 SGHRS, CDR2 YFSETQ. This CDR3 reads CASSPRTSGIQETQYF.

This chain joins TRBV10-3 and TRBJ1-1; TCRdb outputs TRBD1, but without DNA this stays unchecked. The germline V gene has CDR1 ENHRY and CDR2 SYGVKD. The CDR3 sequence is 14 residues long. CDR3 protein: CAISDAGTNTEAFF.

The V and J genes are TRBV3-1 and TRBJ2-2. This CDR3 is 13 amino acids long. In germline, CDR1 is LGHDT, CDR2 YNNKEL (reference sequence). The CDR3 spells CASSQYYTGELFF. Full variable domain (outside the CDR3, taken from reference TRBV3-1 and TRBJ2-2): DTAVSQTPKYLVTQMGNDKSIKCEQNLGHDTMYWYKQDSKKFLKIMFSYNNKELIINETVPNRFSPKSPDKAHLNLHINSLELGDSAVYFCASSQYYTGELFFGEGSRLTVL.